The following is a T cell receptor (beta chain) sequence with its context. This sample stems from a study of blood T cell repertoires in COVID-19. The method was immunoSEQ multiplex PCR; TCRdb's version includes in-frame clones alone and lacks a portion of them. The data hold about 89,000 clones, with approximately 79% observed a single time. CDR1 is SGHTA, CDR2 FQGNSA, per germline. The J segment lost 11 bases and the V segment lost 0 bases, leaving 5 bases of the junction unmatched. CDR3 length: 15 amino acids. The specimen sequenced was peripheral blood. The V and J genes are TRBV7-2 and TRBJ1-4; 11 bases align to TRBD1. The source of this sequence is a woman older than 75 with acute or convalescent COVID-19. In DNA, the CDR3 is TGTGCCAGCAGCTTAGCCGGGACAGGGGGAGGGAAACTGTTTTTT. This sequence encodes CASSLAGTGGGKLFF. The full variable domain, with the rest looked up from reference TRBV7-2 and TRBJ1-4, is GAGVSQSPSNKVTEKGKDVELRCDPISGHTALYWYRQSLGQGLEFLIYFQGNSAPDKSGLPSDRFSAERTGGSVSTLTIQRTQQEDSAVYLCASSLAGTGGGKLFFGSGTQLSVL.